The 3 T cell receptor beta chains presented below share a single source sample, sequenced in a study of blood T cell repertoires in COVID-19. Only in-frame clones appear in the TCRdb table, and some are missing; sequencing was by immunoSEQ multiplex PCR. The repertoire consists of about 250,000 clones, with 83% occurring once and the leading ten covering around 3.3%. Source material: PBMCs or T cells enriched from blood (not recorded which). The source of these receptors is a woman aged 40 to 49 who had been exposed to COVID-19.

The V gene is TRBV19, the J gene TRBJ1-3; the D is unclear. Germline CDR1 reads LNHDA; CDR2 reads SQIVND (reference sequence). The CDR3 totals 12 residues. Trimming shortened V by 7 bases and J by 4 bases, and 8 bases separated the two germline ends. The DNA for the CDR3 is TGTGCCAGTACCGATCGGGGAAACACCATATATTTT. Residues: CASTDRGNTIYF. Filled out from reference TRBV19 and TRBJ1-3, the complete variable domain reads DGGITQSPKYLFRKEGQNVTLSCEQNLNHDAMYWYRQDPGQGLRLIYYSQIVNDFQKGDIAEGYSVSREKKESFPLTVTSAQKNPTAFYLCASTDRGNTIYFGEGSWLTVV.

The chain employs TRBV6-5 and TRBJ1-1, with D perhaps matching TRBD1 (5 bases). This CDR3 has 13 amino acids. Deletions cut 10 bases from V and 1 base from J, with 13 bases between. Per the germline V gene, CDR1 is MNHEY and CDR2 is SVGAGI. CDR3 residues: CATAPGPNTEAFF. In DNA, the CDR3 is TGTGCCACCGCCCCAGGGCCGAACACTGAAGCTTTCTTT.

This clone has just a few counts. This rearrangement joins TRBV6-2 or TRBV6-3 to TRBJ1-1; weak D call: TRBD1 (6 bases). There are 14 residues in the CDR3. V shed 0 bases and J shed 12 bases, with 17 bases lying between them. Germline V CDR1 and CDR2: MNHEY, SVGEGT. Here the CDR3 reads CASSYSTPGQGTFF. The CDR3 DNA reads as TGTGCCAGCAGTTACTCGACCCCGGGGCAGGGGACTTTCTTT.